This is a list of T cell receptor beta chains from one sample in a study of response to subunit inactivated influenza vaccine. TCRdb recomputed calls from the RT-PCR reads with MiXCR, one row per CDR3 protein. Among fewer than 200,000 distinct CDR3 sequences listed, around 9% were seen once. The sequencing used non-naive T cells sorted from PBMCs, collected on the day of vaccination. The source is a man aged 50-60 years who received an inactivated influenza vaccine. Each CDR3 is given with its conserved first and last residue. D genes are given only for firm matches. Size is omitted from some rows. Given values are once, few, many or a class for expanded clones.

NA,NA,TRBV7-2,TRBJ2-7,TGTGCCAGCAGCTTAGGGGGGGTTGGGTCCTACGAGCAGTACTTC,CASSLGGVGSYEQYF
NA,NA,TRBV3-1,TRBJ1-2,TGTGCCAGCAGCCGAAACGGGGAGCAGAGTGGCTACACCTTC,CASSRNGEQSGYTF
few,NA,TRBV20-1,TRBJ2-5,TGCAGTGCCACCCAGGGCCTAGGGACCCAGTACTTC,CSATQGLGTQYF
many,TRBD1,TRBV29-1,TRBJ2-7,TGCAGCGTTGAAGGAGGGGACAGCGACTCCTACGAGCAGTACTTC,CSVEGGDSDSYEQYF
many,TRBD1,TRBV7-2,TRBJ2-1,TGTGCTAGCAGCCGTGGACAGGGATCCTACAATGAGCAGTTCTTC,CASSRGQGSYNEQFF
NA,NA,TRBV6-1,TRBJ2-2,TGTGCCTCCTTTTGGCAGAACACCGGGGAGCTGTTTTTT,CASFWQNTGELFF
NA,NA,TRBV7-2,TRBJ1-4,TGTGCCAGCAGCTTAGAACCGGGAGGAAAACTTTTTTTT,CASSLEPGGKLFF
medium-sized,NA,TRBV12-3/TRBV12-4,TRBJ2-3,TGTGCCAGCAGTTTCACAGATACGCAGTATTTT,CASSFTDTQYF
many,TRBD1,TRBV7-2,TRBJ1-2,TGTGCCAGCAGCCTGGACAGGGGAGGGTATGGCTACACCTTC,CASSLDRGGYGYTF
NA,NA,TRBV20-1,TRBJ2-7,TGCAGTGCTTTGTCGGGTACTAGCCGCTACGAGCAGTACTTC,CSALSGTSRYEQYF
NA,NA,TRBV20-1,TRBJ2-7,TGCAGTGCAAAGACGTCCTACGAGCAGTACTTC,CSAKTSYEQYF
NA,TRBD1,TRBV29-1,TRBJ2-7,TGCAGCGTTGATCAGGGGGCTAAAGAGCAGTACTTC,CSVDQGAKEQYF
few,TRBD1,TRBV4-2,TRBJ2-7,TGTGCCAGCAGCCAAGATGGGGCAGGGGGCGCTGGGGAGCAGTACTTC,CASSQDGAGGAGEQYF
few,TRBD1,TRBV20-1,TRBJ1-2,TGCAGTGCGCGCGGGACAGGGGGCGCGAGCTACACCTTC,CSARGTGGASYTF
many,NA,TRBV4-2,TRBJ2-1,TGTGCCAGCAGCCAAGGGACCAGGGGTCCCCTCAATGAGCAGTTCTTC,CASSQGTRGPLNEQFF
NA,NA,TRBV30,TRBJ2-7,TGTGCCTGGGAAGGTGGGGACGAGCAGTACTTC,CAWEGGDEQYF
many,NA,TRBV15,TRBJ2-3,TGTGCCACCAGCAGAGGAGTCGAGCCCTGGGCAGATACGCAGTATTTT,CATSRGVEPWADTQYF
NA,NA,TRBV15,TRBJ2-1,TGTGCCACCAGCGGTGGGGGGAAAAACTCCTACAATGAGCAGTTCTTC,CATSGGGKNSYNEQFF
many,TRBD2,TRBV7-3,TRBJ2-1,TGTGCCAGCAGCTTAACACTAGCGGGATCCCACAATGAGCAGTTCTTC,CASSLTLAGSHNEQFF
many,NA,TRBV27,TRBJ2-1,TGTGCCAGCAGCGGGTCTCGCGTTAGCTCCTACAATGAGCAGTTCTTC,CASSGSRVSSYNEQFF
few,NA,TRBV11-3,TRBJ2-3,TGTGCCAGCAGCGACCATTCAGATACGCAGTATTTT,CASSDHSDTQYF
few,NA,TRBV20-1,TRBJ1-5,TGCAGTGCTAGACGGGAAAGCAATCAGCCCCAGCATTTT,CSARRESNQPQHF
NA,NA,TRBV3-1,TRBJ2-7,TGTGCCAGCAGCCAAAAACGAACGGGGGAGCAGTACTTC,CASSQKRTGEQYF
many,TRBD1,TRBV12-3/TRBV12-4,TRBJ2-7,TGTGCCAGCAGTACCACGCCGACAGGGTCAACCGAGCAGTACTTC,CASSTTPTGSTEQYF
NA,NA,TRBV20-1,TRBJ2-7,TGCAGTGCTAGACAGGCTATGGCCTACGAGCAGTACTTC,CSARQAMAYEQYF
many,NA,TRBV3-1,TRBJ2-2,TGTGCCAGCACCCAGGCGGGGACGAACACCGGGGAGCTGTTTTTT,CASTQAGTNTGELFF
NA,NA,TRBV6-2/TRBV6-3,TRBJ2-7,TGTGCCAGCAACCAAGGGCCCGAGCAGTACTTC,CASNQGPEQYF
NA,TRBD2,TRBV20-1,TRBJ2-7,TGCAGTGCTAGAGATCCGAGCGGGGGGGCCCAGAACGAGCAGTACTTC,CSARDPSGGAQNEQYF
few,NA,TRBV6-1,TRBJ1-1,TGTGCCAGCAGTCGGGATGACAGGAGGACTGAAGCTTTCTTT,CASSRDDRRTEAFF
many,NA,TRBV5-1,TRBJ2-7,TGCGCCAGCAGCTCGGAATGGGGATACGAGCAGTACTTC,CASSSEWGYEQYF
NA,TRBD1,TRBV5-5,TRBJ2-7,TGTGCCAGCAGCTTAGGGACAGGGATGACCTACGAGCAGTACTTC,CASSLGTGMTYEQYF
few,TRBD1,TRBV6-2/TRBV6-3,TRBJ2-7,TGTGCCAGCAGTTCCGACAGGGACCCCTACGAGCAGTACTTC,CASSSDRDPYEQYF
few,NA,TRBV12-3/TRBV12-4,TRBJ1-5,TGTGCCAGCAGTTTAGGGGACACCTATAGCAATCAGCCCCAGCATTTT,CASSLGDTYSNQPQHF
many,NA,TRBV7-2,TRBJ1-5,TGTGCCAGCACCGATAGCAATCAGCCCCAGCATTTT,CASTDSNQPQHF
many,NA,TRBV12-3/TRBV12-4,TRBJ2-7,TGTGCCAGCAGTTTAGGGTCATTCTACGAGCAGTACTTC,CASSLGSFYEQYF
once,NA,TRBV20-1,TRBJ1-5,TGCAGTGCTCGTGACACGGGCGAACAGCCCCAGCATTTT,CSARDTGEQPQHF
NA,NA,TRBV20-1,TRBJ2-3,TGCAGTGCTAGGGCTAGCTGGCCCGGGGATACGCAGTATTTT,CSARASWPGDTQYF
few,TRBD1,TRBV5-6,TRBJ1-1,TGTGCCAGCAGTCGGACAGGGCGAGACACTGAAGCTTTCTTT,CASSRTGRDTEAFF
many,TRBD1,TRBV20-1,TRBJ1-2,TGCAGTGCTGCCCAGGGGGCCTATGGCTACACCTTC,CSAAQGAYGYTF
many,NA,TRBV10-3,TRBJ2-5,TGTGCCATCGGGGGCGGAGAGACCCAGTACTTC,CAIGGGETQYF
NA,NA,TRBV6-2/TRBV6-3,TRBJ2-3,TGTGCCAGCAGTTATCGCGGAAGAGGCACAGATACGCAGTATTTT,CASSYRGRGTDTQYF
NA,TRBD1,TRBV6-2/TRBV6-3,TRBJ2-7,TGTGCCAGCAGTTACTCACTACGGACCGGGACAGGGGCCTACGAGCAGTACTTC,CASSYSLRTGTGAYEQYF
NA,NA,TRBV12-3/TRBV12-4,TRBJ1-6,TGTGCCAGCAGGGCGGATTATTCACCCCTCCACTTT,CASRADYSPLHF
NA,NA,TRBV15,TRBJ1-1,TGTGCCACCAGCAGGCGAGGGGTCAACGCTGAAGCTTTCTTT,CATSRRGVNAEAFF
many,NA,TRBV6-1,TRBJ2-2,TGTGCCAGCAGCAGTCCGGGACAACCTACCGGGGAGCTGTTTTTT,CASSSPGQPTGELFF
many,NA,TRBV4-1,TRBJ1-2,TGCGCCAGCAGCCAAAGGACGGCCTATGGCTACACCTTC,CASSQRTAYGYTF
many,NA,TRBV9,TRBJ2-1,TGTGCCAGCAGCGTGGAAGCGGTACTAATAGGGGAGCAGTTCTTC,CASSVEAVLIGEQFF
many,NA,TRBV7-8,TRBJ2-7,TGTGCCAGCAGCTTAGGGCATAGCGAGCAGTACTTC,CASSLGHSEQYF
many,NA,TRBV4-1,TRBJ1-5,TGTGCCAGCAGCCAGGACGGGAATCAGCCCCAGCATTTT,CASSQDGNQPQHF
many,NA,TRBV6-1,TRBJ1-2,TGTGCCAGCAGTCCACAGTGGGGCTATGGCTACACCTTC,CASSPQWGYGYTF
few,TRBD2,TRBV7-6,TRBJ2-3,TGTGCCAGCAGCATTGGACTAGCGGTCACAGATACGCAGTATTTT,CASSIGLAVTDTQYF
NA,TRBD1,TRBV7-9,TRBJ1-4,TGTGCCAGCAGTCTACAGGGGCGGGATGAAAAACTGTTTTTT,CASSLQGRDEKLFF
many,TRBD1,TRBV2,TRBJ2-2,TGTGCCAGCACGTCAGGGGGCTTGGACACCGGGGAGCTGTTTTTT,CASTSGGLDTGELFF
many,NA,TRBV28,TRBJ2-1,TGTGCCAGCAGTTTACGGGACCGATTATACAATGAGCAGTTCTTC,CASSLRDRLYNEQFF
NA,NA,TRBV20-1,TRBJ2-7,TGCAGTGCTAGCGACCAAGCCTACGAGCAGTACTTC,CSASDQAYEQYF
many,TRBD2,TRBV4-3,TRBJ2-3,TGCGCCAGCAGCCTGCAGAGGACTAGCGGGGCCTCCACAGATACGCAGTATTTT,CASSLQRTSGASTDTQYF
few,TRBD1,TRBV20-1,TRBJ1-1,TGCAGTGCTAGAGATCTCAGGGGGGATGAAGCTTTCTTT,CSARDLRGDEAFF
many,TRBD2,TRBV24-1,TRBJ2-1,TGTGCCACCGGGGAGGGAATTACTGGAACTCAGTTCTTC,CATGEGITGTQFF
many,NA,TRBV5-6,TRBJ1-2,TGTGCCAGCAGCATGAACAGGGAAGGCTATGGCTACACCTTC,CASSMNREGYGYTF